The rows below give T cell receptor beta chains drawn from one sample of a study of lymphopenia after photon versus proton radiotherapy. TCRdb's copy holds only in-frame clones and misses some; the assay was immunoSEQ multiplex PCR. The profile covers about 40,000 clones, with approximately 81% appearing a single time and approximately 2.9% taken by the ten largest. Sequences were derived from peripheral blood, sampled from a patient treated with photon-based radiotherapy. All receptors derive from a man between 45 and 60 years old with gastric cancer. Both conserved end residues are part of each CDR3. A D gene is named only where the DNA matches it firmly. A row's size may be missing; if present it is once, few, many or a size class.

TRBJ2-3 TRBV12-5 . . TGTGCTAGTGGTAATAATACCCTGCTGGATACGCAGTATTTT CASGNNTLLDTQYF
TRBJ2-5 TRBV9 TRBD2 . TGTGCCAGCAGCCCCGGACTAGCGGGAGGGCCATCAGAGACCCAGTACTTC CASSPGLAGGPSETQYF
TRBJ2-7 TRBV30 TRBD1 . TGTGCCTGGGGACAGGCCACAGAGCAGTACTTC CAWGQATEQYF
TRBJ2-7 TRBV19 . once TGTGCCAGTAGTATAGCAGGGGACTCCGCCTACGAGCAGTACTTC CASSIAGDSAYEQYF
TRBJ1-2 TRBV27 . . TGTGCCAGCAGTTTCGTCGGGATTAAGGGAGGGCCACGGGGCTACACCTTC CASSFVGIKGGPRGYTF
TRBJ1-6 TRBV29-1 . . TGCAGCGTTGGCCGTTCACCCCTCCACTTT CSVGRSPLHF
TRBJ1-2 TRBV6-5 . . TGTGCCAGCAGACACGGGACGGCGGGTCCCTATGGCTACACCTTC CASRHGTAGPYGYTF
TRBJ2-1 TRBV9 TRBD2 . TGTGCCAGCAGCCCCACCGGGAGGGCCGGCTACAATGAGCAGTTCTTC CASSPTGRAGYNEQFF
TRBJ2-2 TRBV19 . . TGTGCCAGTAGTATAGATCCCCGGGAGATCCGGGAGCTGTTTTTT CASSIDPREIRELFF
TRBJ2-7 TRBV5-4 . . TGTGCCAGCAGCTTGGGGAGGGGCGAGCAGTACTTC CASSLGRGEQYF
TRBJ2-2 TRBV5-4 . . TGTGCCATGGGTTGGGGAGGTACCGGGGAGCTGTTTTTT CAMGWGGTGELFF
TRBJ2-1 TRBV19 TRBD2 . TGTGCCAGTACCAAGTCATGGCGGGAGCGGAACAATGAGCAGTTCTTC CASTKSWRERNNEQFF
TRBJ2-1 TRBV9 TRBD1 . TGTGCCAGCAGCAAAGAAGGGACAGGGACGTTTGAGCAGTTCTTC CASSKEGTGTFEQFF
TRBJ2-3 TRBV5-8 TRBD1 . TGTGCCAGCAGCCGTATGACAGGGGTCACAGATACGCAGTATTTT CASSRMTGVTDTQYF
TRBJ1-4 TRBV4-2 . . TGTGCCAGCAGCGGGGGGACACCAACTAATGAAAAACTGTTTTTT CASSGGTPTNEKLFF
TRBJ1-5 TRBV10-3 . . TGTGCCACGCGGGCCGGAAACAATCAGCCCCAGCATTTT CATRAGNNQPQHF
TRBJ1-4 TRBV2 . . TGTGCCAGCAAGTCGACAGTAAATAATGAAAAACTGTTTTTT CASKSTVNNEKLFF
TRBJ2-5 TRBV29-1 . few TGCAGCGTTGAGTTCCAGGAGACCCAGTACTTC CSVEFQETQYF
TRBJ2-1 TRBV6-5 . . TGTGCCAGCAGTGACCGGACTGGGAAACAGCAGTTCTTC CASSDRTGKQQFF
TRBJ2-7 TRBV10-2 TRBD2 . TGCGCCAGCAGTGAAGCGGGAGGTACCCACGAGCAGTACTTC CASSEAGGTHEQYF
TRBJ1-2 TRBV6-5 TRBD1 few TGTGCCAGCAGCCGACAGGGGGCGGGAGGCTACACCTTC CASSRQGAGGYTF
TRBJ2-6 TRBV30 TRBD2 . TGTGCCTGGAGTTCGCGACTAGCAGCCGGGGCCAACGTCCTGACTTTC CAWSSRLAAGANVLTF
TRBJ1-5 TRBV2 . . TGTGCCAGCAAATCAGTTAGCAATCAGCCCCAGCATTTT CASKSVSNQPQHF
TRBJ2-1 TRBV10-3 . few TGTGCCATCAGTGTTTTTGTTGGTGGGAGCGGCAACAATGAGCAGTTCTTC CAISVFVGGSGNNEQFF
TRBJ2-1 TRBV13 TRBD2 . TGTGCCAGCAGCTTGGGGGAGGGCTACAATGAGCAGTTCTTC CASSLGEGYNEQFF
TRBJ1-4 TRBV11-3 . . TGTGCCAGCAGCTTAGGTACAGGGCTAGCAACTAATGAAAAACTGTTTTTT CASSLGTGLATNEKLFF
TRBJ1-6 TRBV4-2 TRBD1 once TGTGCCAGCAGACAGGGGGCGGGTGATTCACCCCTCCACTTT CASRQGAGDSPLHF
TRBJ2-3 TRBV7-9 TRBD2 . TGTGCCAGCAGCCTCGCGGGAGAGGGGTCTAGCACAGATACGCAGTATTTT CASSLAGEGSSTDTQYF
TRBJ2-7 TRBV16 . . TGTGCCAGCAGCCAATCTAGGCTCGGAGGTTCGCGTGGCGAGCAGTACTTC CASSQSRLGGSRGEQYF
TRBJ2-3 TRBV7-8 TRBD2 once TGTGCCAGCAGCGCGCGTCAGAGACTAGCGGGAATATTGAATACGCAGTATTTT CASSARQRLAGILNTQYF
TRBJ2-7 TRBV27 . . TGTGCCAGCAGTCCTAAGGGCTCCTACGAGCAGTACTTC CASSPKGSYEQYF
TRBJ1-5 TRBV19 TRBD1 once TGTGCCAGTAGTCGGGGACAGGTGAGCAATCAGCCCCAGCATTTT CASSRGQVSNQPQHF
TRBJ1-3 TRBV18 . . TGTGCCAGCTCATCACAAAGCGACAGGACAAATATTGGAAACACCATATATTTT CASSSQSDRTNIGNTIYF
TRBJ1-6 TRBV4-3 . . TGCGCCAGCAGCCAATTACGGGGGGCCGAATCGTCGGCACCCCTCCACTTT CASSQLRGAESSAPLHF
TRBJ1-4 TRBV5-6 . once TGTGCCAGCAGCCTTCCGGGTCCTGGGGAAAAACTGTTTTTT CASSLPGPGEKLFF
TRBJ2-2 TRBV6-5 . once TGTGCCAGCAGTTACTCCGGAGGCGAGGCCGGGGAGCTGTTTTTT CASSYSGGEAGELFF
TRBJ2-7 TRBV27 . . TGTGCCAGCACTTGGCGCTCCTACGAGCAGTACTTC CASTWRSYEQYF
TRBJ2-2 TRBV4-3 . . TGCGCCAGCAGCCAAGACAGGGAAGGAAGGACCGGGGAGCTGTTTTTT CASSQDREGRTGELFF
TRBJ2-4 TRBV14 TRBD2 . TGTGCCAGCAGCCAAAACAGCGGGGGGGGAAACATTCAGTACTTC CASSQNSGGGNIQYF
TRBJ2-2 TRBV5-4 . . TGTGCCAGCAGCTGGGCGGGGCGGGAGCTGTTTTTT CASSWAGRELFF
TRBJ2-7 TRBV19 . . TGTGCCAGTAGTATAGGAGGCTCCACCTACGAGCAGTACTTC CASSIGGSTYEQYF
TRBJ2-1 TRBV4-1 . . TGCGCCAGCAGCCAACTGGGGGCTAGCAATGAGCAGTTCTTC CASSQLGASNEQFF
TRBJ2-2 TRBV9 . . TGTGCCAGCAGCGTAGCTCCCAACACCGGGGAGCTGTTTTTT CASSVAPNTGELFF
TRBJ1-1 TRBV6-1 . . TGTGCCATCTTACAGGGAGCTGAAGCTTTCTTT CAILQGAEAFF
TRBJ2-3 TRBV2 TRBD1 . TGTGCCAGCAGGGGGACAGGGAGTGGAACAGATACGCAGTATTTT CASRGTGSGTDTQYF
TRBJ1-5 TRBV7-2 . few TGTGCCAGCAGCTTAGAATTTCGCAATCAGCCCCAGCATTTT CASSLEFRNQPQHF
TRBJ2-1 TRBV6-4 TRBD2 . TGTGCCAGCAGTCAAGGGACTAGCGGGAGAGGAGGGTACAATGAGCAGTTCTTC CASSQGTSGRGGYNEQFF
TRBJ2-7 TRBV7-2 . . TGTGCCAGCAGCTCGGGACTTAATACCTACGAGCAGCACTTC CASSSGLNTYEQHF
TRBJ2-1 TRBV7-8 . once TGTGCCAGCAGCTTAGGGGAGCGTGCGACCTATGAGCAGTTCTTC CASSLGERATYEQFF
TRBJ2-1 TRBV4-1 TRBD2 . TGCGCCAGCAGCCAAGGCGTAGCGGGAGGGCCCCGCTCCTACAATGAGCAGTTCTTC CASSQGVAGGPRSYNEQFF
TRBJ2-1 TRBV27 . . TGTGCCAGCAGTTTAACCAACTCCTACAATGAGCAGTTCTTC CASSLTNSYNEQFF
TRBJ1-5 TRBV28 . . TGTGCCAGCAGTAGGGGCAATCAGCCCCAGCATTTT CASSRGNQPQHF
TRBJ2-1 TRBV5-4 TRBD2 few TGTGCCAGCAGCCCCCCCGGGGGGACTAGTGCCCTCAGGGAGCAGTTCTTC CASSPPGGTSALREQFF